This TCR beta chain appears in the sequencing data of a study of CD8+CD57+ T cells in acquired aplastic anemia (dated by TCRdb to about 2018). Regarding the complete study: Extracted DNA from sorted CD4+ and CD8+ cells averaged approximately 3 ug, ranging from roughly 0.17 to 30 ug. A CD8+CD57+ expansion meant a frequency higher than the mean frequency seen in healthy subjects.

Its CDR3 holds 16 amino acids, cysteine through phenylalanine. The DNA shown is the 48-base CDR3, in frame from base 1. The germline V and J ends show losses of 6 bases and 0 bases respectively, and no gene match explains 6 bases of the junction. Per the germline V gene, MGHDK is the CDR1 and SYGVNS is the CDR2. In regard to this clonotype: What this receptor recognizes is not known. No much larger clone exists at a distance of one base, and base qualities are not known.

The full study reports these points: Fewer than 30 CD8+ CDR3 sequences were found in both patients and controls but appeared to be highly expressed in patients and within the immunodominant clones of the patients. CD8+ Simpson's diversity did not differ significantly between patients and healthy controls (P=0.060).

The patients picked for sequencing were ones in whom flow cytometry had shown an expansion of CD8+CD57+ cells. Severe acquired aplastic anemia was diagnosed in all patients according to International Study of Aplastic Anemia and Agranulocytosis and Camitta criteria. No patient had received any therapy when blood was sampled. TCR repertoires of sorted CD4+ and CD8+ blood T cells from severe aplastic anemia patients and healthy subjects were deep-sequenced in the study. Patients were enrolled in the USA under clinicaltrials.gov protocols 00001620, 01623167, 00001397, 00071045, 00081523 and 00961064. Ficoll-Paque density gradient centrifugation was used to isolate peripheral blood mononuclear cells. Before DNA extraction, CD4+ and CD8+ T cells were sorted by FACS or by magnetic beads. TCR beta VDJ combination and CDR3 sequence profiling used genomic DNA as the template. An Illumina HiSeq 2000 was used for TCR repertoire sequencing. The authors' analysis ran thus. TRBV/TRBJ rearrangement plots, CDR3 size and DJ length profiles, and Simpson's diversity index were used to assess repertoires. The most abundant DNA sequence in the deep sequencing data was taken as the immunodominant clone. CDR3 amino acid sequences were checked for sharing across subjects and were also compared against the VDJdb database and published repertoires. TCRdb reran the public reads through fastp at Q25 and MiXCR, keeping productive beta chains. One record per CDR3 amino acid sequence lists the most common genes and DNA. The V and J calls and clone size come from TCRdb's table, not from the authors' own analysis. The sample table holds 50,000 to 65,000 distinct CDR3 sequences, of which roughly 60% were seen once. Roughly 15% of the sample goes to the ten largest clones.

Source material: sorted CD4+, CD8+, or CD8+CD57+ T cells (not recorded which) from PBMCs. The sequence was collected from a human donor with aplastic anemia. The V and J genes are TRBV25-1 and TRBJ2-1, with TRBD1 matching 9 junction bases. The base sequence is TGTGCCAGCAGGGACAGGGGCCCTACCTCCTACAATGAGCAGTTCTTC. Translated, this is CASRDRGPTSYNEQFF.